This section outlines one T cell receptor beta chain sequence together with its context. Its antigen remains unidentified. This record comes from a study of monozygotic twins with inflammatory bowel disease (dated by TCRdb to between 2018 and 2020). As for the study more broadly: In total, approximately 28 monozygotic twin pairs made up the full study: 19 Danish pairs, all IBD-discordant, plus nine German pairs, of which four were IBD-concordant and five were IBD-discordant. Disease-associated traits were sought mainly through comparisons between IBD patients and their genetically identical healthy co-twins within discordant pairs. Each individual had, on average, about 151 000 unique TCRalpha sequences and 181 000 unique TCRbeta sequences available for analysis.

What the study reported, not specific to this receptor: Because patients were on differing immunosuppressive treatments, the repertoires may have picked up extra background noise and inter-individual variability. Repertoire similarity did not differ between concordant and discordant twins, which could be due to limited statistical power. IBD patients had lower TCRbeta repertoire diversity, measured by the inverse Simpson index, than their healthy co-twins. No single strong signal or clonotype linked to IBD turned up in the results, so the idea that one exists was not supported. Fewer clonotypes were shared with other individuals by IBD patients than by healthy twins, most markedly in patients showing signs of disease activity. Different T cell subtypes could not be distinguished in the analysis.

Receptor libraries were prepared by 5' RACE. Preparation of each TCR library used 3,000 to 4,000 ng of total RNA. cDNA was synthesized with SMARTScribe reverse transcriptase in eight separate reactions per sample. During cDNA synthesis, template switching was used to introduce unique molecular identifiers that contained a 6-nucleotide sample barcode. TCRalpha and TCRbeta cDNA was amplified in two nested PCRs of roughly 16 and 10 cycles, and bead purification was carried out after each PCR. Before amplification, the cDNA was treated with uracil DNA-glycosylase and purified using the QIAquick PCR purification kit. The second PCR was the step at which Illumina TruSeq-compatible adapters and sample-specific barcodes were added. Library quality and concentration were checked on TapeStation and Qubit, and libraries were pooled at roughly 5.1 ng each. Sequencing of the pooled libraries was done on an Illumina HiSeq2500 single-index Rapid Run using custom sequencing primers and 2 x 100 bp reads. Regarding the original processing steps: MiGEC version 1.2.6 was used for UMI-based consensus assembly, which corrected PCR and sequencing errors. MiXCR version 2.1.1 was used for V(D)J alignment, clonotype assembly and CDR3 extraction. To normalise gene usage, clonotype sharing and MAIT/NKT TCR abundance, the analysis used the top 1000, 10 000 and 20 000 clonotypes per sample. After downsampling to 27 000 UMIs, diversity was calculated as the inverse Simpson index using the vegan R package. Paired Mann-Whitney U tests were applied to discordant twin pairs, and Benjamini-Hochberg correction was used for multiple testing. Following reprocessing of the reads by TCRdb, the data hold one row per CDR3 protein sequence and no DNA is available. TCRdb, rather than the study authors, made the V and J calls. The sample table gives 150,000 to 200,000 distinct CDR3 sequences. The top ten hold under 3.5% of the sample.

From each donor, an approximately 2.3 ml peripheral blood sample was collected into PAXgene tubes and kept at -80 degrees C. Without T cell sorting, total RNA was isolated from whole blood using the PAXgene blood miRNA kit on an automated QIAcube. Peripheral blood from monozygotic twin pairs who were concordant or discordant for inflammatory bowel disease underwent deep TCRalpha and TCRbeta repertoire profiling using unique molecular barcoding. Smoking habits were recorded for all twin pairs, and individuals were classified as current, former or never smokers. Inclusive of the bounding cysteine and phenylalanine, the CDR3 is 17 residues long. There is no recorded DNA. Per the germline V gene, SGHVS is the CDR1 and FQNEAQ is the CDR2.

In this chain, TRBV7-8 is recombined with TRBJ1-5. The sequenced material came from blood. The receptor comes from a human donor with ulcerative colitis or Crohn's disease, or a healthy co-twin of an affected twin (not recorded which). The CDR3 protein is CASSTGVNPFSNQPQHF.